What follows are 32 T cell receptor beta chains derived from one specimen sequenced in a study of shared clonotypes between healthy human individuals. Profiling relied on immunoSEQ multiplex PCR, and the TCRdb table lists in-frame clones only, not all of them. The sample has fewer than 650,000 clones, over 60% seen once. What was sequenced was PBMCs. All receptors derive from a woman in her thirties or forties in good health. Some clones in this sample may be carry-over from other donors' samples.

The rearrangement joins TRBV5-1 to TRBJ2-7, with 7 bases aligning to TRBD1. This CDR3 has 13 residues. V lost 2 bases, J lost 3 bases, and 2 bases stayed unmatched. The germline CDR1 and CDR2 sequences are SGHRS and YFSETQ. CDR3 sequence: CASSFAGGYEQYF. The CDR3 DNA is TGCGCCAGCAGCTTTGCAGGGGGCTACGAGCAGTACTTC.

This chain connects TRBV14 to TRBJ2-7; TRBD2 matches at 7 bases. This CDR3 comprises 15 residues. CDR1 SGHDN and CDR2 FVKESK come from the germline V gene. The V segment lost 1 base and the J segment 9 bases; nucleotides outside the gene matches: 12. The CDR3, as DNA: TGTGCCAGCAGCCAAGCCCTCGGGGGAGGGCTTGGGCAGTACTTC. Translated, it gives CASSQALGGGLGQYF.

Only a few counts were recorded for this clone. The chain uses TRBV29-1 and TRBJ1-1; TRBD1 might be the D (6 bases). The CDR3 has 15 residues. The V and J ends lost 6 bases and 4 bases respectively, with 21 bases between them. CDR1 is SQVTM, CDR2 ANQGSEA, per germline. The CDR3 reads CSVSGQSPSSTEAFF. The CDR3 DNA follows: TGCAGCGTCTCTGGACAGTCACCCTCCTCCACTGAAGCTTTCTTT.

In regard to this clone: A far larger clone is just one base off, so this is likely a read error. This rearrangement joins TRBV20-1 to TRBJ1-2; D might be TRBD1 (5 bases). CDR1 and CDR2 from the germline V gene are DFQATT and SNEGSKA (reference sequence). With 7 bases removed from V and 8 bases from J, the gap between germline ends came to 14 bases. The CDR3 has 11 amino acids. The CDR3 sequence is CSVSRGEGYTF. The CDR3 bases are TGCAGTGTTAGCCGGGGGGAAGGCTACACCTTC.

In its sample, this clone was seen once. V is TRBV20-1 and J is TRBJ2-3, with a weak D call TRBD1 (6 bases). The germline gives CDR1 DFQATT, CDR2 SNEGSKA (reference sequence). The CDR3 is 11 amino acids. V dropped 5 bases and J dropped 8 bases, with 11 bases sitting between them. The CDR3 loop is CSAAGDGTQYF. Written as DNA, the CDR3 is TGCAGTGCTGCAGGGGATGGTACGCAGTATTTT.

The chain uses TRBV9 and TRBJ1-2; a weak D match, TRBD1 (5 bases). Germline assignment: CDR1 SGDLS and CDR2 YYNGEE. This CDR3 is 13 amino acids long. V was shortened by 0 bases and J by 8 bases, with 11 bases between the two germline ends. The CDR3 DNA reads TGTGCCAGCAGCGTAGACAGGTTGGGGGGCTACACCTTC. It encodes CASSVDRLGGYTF.

J is TRBJ1-1 and V is TRBV5-4; 7 nucleotides line up with TRBD1. The germline gives CDR1 SGHNT, CDR2 YYREEE (reference sequence). The junction had 6 bases not matched to a gene; V was cut back by 3 bases and J by 7 bases. The CDR3 sequence is 13 residues long. The CDR3 coding sequence is TGTGCCAGCAGCTCCCGGGGACAGAGTGAAGCTTTCTTT. The encoded protein is CASSSRGQSEAFF.

The chain recombines TRBV7-2 with TRBJ2-1; 10 positions agree with TRBD1. This CDR3 has 13 residues. Germline V gene sequence: CDR1 SGHTA, CDR2 FQGNSA. Trimming cost V 3 bases and J 14 bases; bases outside gene matches: 7. The CDR3 here is CASSLTGGLYKFF. The DNA of the CDR3 is TGTGCCAGCAGCTTGACAGGGGGCTTGTATAAGTTCTTC.

The J gene is TRBJ1-3, the V gene TRBV5-1; TRBD1 matches at 8 bases. The CDR3 runs 15 residues. Germline V gene sequence: CDR1 SGHRS, CDR2 YFSETQ. V lost 4 bases, J lost 0 bases, and 3 bases stayed unmatched. This CDR3 reads CASSHGTGSGNTIYF. The CDR3 DNA sequence: TGCGCCAGCAGCCATGGGACAGGCTCTGGAAACACCATATATTTT.

The chain is built from TRBV30 and TRBJ1-3; no clear D gene. In germline, CDR1 is GTSNPN, CDR2 SVGIG (reference sequence). The CDR3 extends over 15 amino acids. Trimming pared 0 bases from V and 2 bases from J, leaving 11 bases between. For the CDR3, the DNA is TGTGCCTGGAGTGTCGGCTTGTCCGCTGGAAACACCATATATTTT. Its protein product is CAWSVGLSAGNTIYF.

The V and J genes are TRBV5-1 and TRBJ2-5; maybe TRBD2 (6 bases). V was clipped by 4 bases and J by 3 bases, with 16 bases between them. The germline V gene has CDR1 SGHRS and CDR2 YFSETQ. The CDR3 consists of 15 residues. The CDR3 bases are TGCGCCAGCAGCCCGTTTTGGAGGGCCAAAGAGACCCAGTACTTC. Translating it yields CASSPFWRAKETQYF.

To note about this clone: The same CDR3 also results from other DNA sequences found in this sample. The genes are TRBV5-1 and TRBJ2-2; TRBD1 aligns across 10 bases. This CDR3 spans 15 amino acids. With V trimmed by 0 bases and J by 6 bases, 2 bases remained unmatched. In germline, CDR1 is SGHRS, CDR2 YFSETQ. The CDR3 DNA sequence: TGCGCCAGCAGCTTGGGACAGGGGGCCTCCGGGGAGCTGTTTTTT. Translating gives CASSLGQGASGELFF.

The J gene is TRBJ2-2, the V gene TRBV9; either TRBD1 or TRBD2 may supply D (5 bases each). The V end lost 2 bases, the J end lost 4 bases, and 12 bases lay between the germline ends. CDR3 length equals 15 residues. Germline assignment: CDR1 SGDLS and CDR2 YYNGEE. In DNA form, the CDR3 reads TGTGCCAGCAGCGTCATCGGGACCGGCACCGGGGAGCTGTTTTTT. This encodes CASSVIGTGTGELFF.

This rearrangement joins TRBV19 to TRBJ1-5, with 8 bases aligning to TRBD1. V was clipped by 6 bases and J by 2 bases; unmatched bases: 6. The CDR3 has 15 residues. Germline CDR1 LNHDA, CDR2 SQIVND (reference sequence). The CDR3: CASSVTGVGNQPQHF. The CDR3 nucleotides are TGTGCCAGTAGCGTGACAGGGGTGGGCAATCAGCCCCAGCATTTT.

The chain joins TRBV5-1 to TRBJ2-2; D could derive from TRBD1 or TRBD2 (5 bases each). The CDR3 has 16 amino acids. Germline CDR1 reads SGHRS; CDR2 reads YFSETQ. The V end lost 4 bases, the J end lost 7 bases, and 20 bases lay between the germline ends. The DNA of the CDR3 is TGCGCCAGCAGCCTCACCACGTGGGGGTACGGCGGGGAGCTGTTTTTT. This translates into CASSLTTWGYGGELFF.

The chain combines TRBV10-3 with TRBJ2-7, with 13 bases lining up with TRBD2. V dropped 7 bases and J dropped 5; count of bases not matched to a gene: 5. The V gene's germline CDR1 is ENHRY and CDR2 SYGVKD. The CDR3 is made up of 14 amino acids. CDR3 protein: CAINGLAGEDEQYF. The CDR3 DNA reads as TGTGCCATCAACGGACTAGCGGGAGAGGACGAGCAGTACTTC.

This clone appeared a single time. CDR3 nucleotides: TGTGCCAGCAGTGAAGATAGGGTTGGGAACTATGGCTACACCTTC. Its protein is CASSEDRVGNYGYTF. The chain couples TRBV6-1 to TRBJ1-2; no firm D call. The length of the CDR3 is 15 residues. Germline V CDR1 and CDR2: MNHNS, SASEGT. Trimming removed 1 base from V and 2 bases from J, with 11 bases in between.

The rearrangement uses TRBV7-2 and TRBJ2-3; TRBD2 matches at 13 bases. The V segment lost 1 base and the J segment 5 bases; nucleotides outside the gene matches: 3. There are 16 residues in the CDR3. Germline values: CDR1 SGHTA, CDR2 FQGNSA. CDR3 sequence (DNA): TGTGCCAGCAGCTTAGATGGACTAGCGGGAGTAGATACGCAGTATTTT. It encodes CASSLDGLAGVDTQYF.

This chain links TRBV12-5 with TRBJ2-1; 7 bases are a match to TRBD2. From germline, CDR1 is LGHNT and CDR2 FRNRAP. The CDR3 runs 16 residues. J gave up 5 bases and V 5 bases, and 12 bases lay outside the gene matches. For the CDR3, the DNA is TGTGCTAGTGGTCCTTCGTGGCGGGAGTGCAACAATGAGCAGTTCTTC. Amino acids: CASGPSWRECNNEQFF.

The chain joins TRBV7-6 to TRBJ2-1; TRBD2 aligns across 8 bases. The germline V gene has CDR1 SGHVS and CDR2 FNYEAQ. V shed 5 bases, J shed 1 base, and the junction held 7 bases outside the gene matches. The CDR3 sequence is 16 residues long. The CDR3 DNA sequence: TGTGCCAGCAGCAGCCTAAGCGGGAGTTCCTACAATGAGCAGTTCTTC. This encodes CASSSLSGSSYNEQFF. Together with reference TRBV7-6 and TRBJ2-1, the CDR3 gives the full variable domain: GAGVSQSPRYKVTKRGQDVALRCDPISGHVSLYWYRQALGQGPEFLTYFNYEAQQDKSGLPNDRFSAERPEGSISTLTIQRTEQRDSAMYRCASSSLSGSSYNEQFFGPGTRLTVL.

A note on this clone: The junction shows a germline mismatch at one end, possibly a read error. CDR3 nucleotides: TGTGTCAGCAGCTCGCGGCAGACCGCCAGCGAGCAGTACTTC. Its translation is CVSSSRQTASEQYF. The chain uses TRBV11-3 and TRBJ2-7, with D hard to call. Germline loops: CDR1 SGHNT, CDR2 YENEEA. The CDR3 is made up of 14 amino acids. Variable domain in full (rest from reference TRBV11-3 and TRBJ2-7): EAGVVQSPRYKIIEKKQPVAFWCNPISGHNTLYWYLQNLGQGPELLIRYENEEAVDDSQLPKDRFSAERLKGVDSTLKIQPAELGDSAVYLCVSSSRQTASEQYFGPGTRLTVT.

The gene calls are TRBV29-1 and TRBJ2-1, with TRBD2 matching 13 bases. V lost 4 bases to trimming and J lost 1 base; unmatched junction nucleotides: 13. Germline values: CDR1 SQVTM, CDR2 ANQGSEA. The CDR3 runs to 19 residues. CDR3 in DNA: TGCAGCGTTGTAAGAACGGGACTAGCGGGACCGAGGTCCTACAATGAGCAGTTCTTC. It encodes CSVVRTGLAGPRSYNEQFF.

The chain carries TRBV18 and TRBJ1-2; D gene uncertain. The CDR3 length is 14 residues. Germline lookup yields CDR1 KGHSH and CDR2 LQKENI. The ends were cut back, 2 bases at V and 7 bases at J, with 14 bases in the middle. The CDR3 region is CASSPEGGISGYTF. In nucleotides, the CDR3 is TGTGCCAGCTCACCAGAGGGAGGGATAAGTGGCTACACCTTC.

The J gene is TRBJ1-1, the V gene TRBV5-1, with 9 positions matching TRBD1. Germline CDR1 reads SGHRS; CDR2 reads YFSETQ. The V segment lost 4 bases and the J segment 1 base; nucleotides outside the gene matches: 8. The CDR3 extends over 16 amino acids. CDR3 sequence: CASSRGQGRSNTEAFF. CDR3 in DNA: TGCGCCAGCAGCCGAGGACAGGGGCGATCGAACACTGAAGCTTTCTTT.

The chain links TRBV7-2 to TRBJ2-1, with 7 bases that match TRBD2. With 5 bases clipped from V and 4 bases from J, the junction kept 5 bases outside the gene matches. The CDR3 spans 14 residues. Germline CDR1 is SGHTA and CDR2 is FQGNSA. Here the CDR3 reads CASSRPGGYNEQFF. The CDR3 DNA is TGTGCCAGCAGCCGTCCCGGGGGGTACAATGAGCAGTTCTTC.

The rearrangement links TRBV6-1 to TRBJ2-5, with D possibly matching TRBD1 (5 bases). Germline-derived CDR1 and CDR2 are MNHNS and SASEGT. Trimming removed 2 bases from V and 7 bases from J, with 11 bases in between. The length of the CDR3 is 13 residues. The CDR3 spells CASSEFDSRTQYF. CDR3 coding DNA: TGTGCCAGCAGTGAATTCGACAGCCGGACCCAGTACTTC.

V is TRBV30 and J is TRBJ1-2; unclear D gene. V was clipped by 6 bases and J by 6 bases, with 14 bases between them. Germline-derived CDR1 and CDR2 are GTSNPN and SVGIG (reference sequence). There are 12 residues in the CDR3. CDR3 sequence: CACQEVSHGYTF. DNA for the CDR3: TGTGCCTGCCAAGAAGTGAGCCATGGCTACACCTTC.

The V and J genes are TRBV4-2 and TRBJ1-5; TRBD1 matches at 8 bases. J lost 6 bases, V lost 0 bases, and 4 bases had no gene match. The CDR3 runs 15 residues. Looked up from germline, CDR1 is LGHNA and CDR2 is YNFKEQ. The CDR3 DNA sequence: TGTGCCAGCAGCCAAGATGGACAGGGAAGTCAGCCCCAGCATTTT. Translated, it gives CASSQDGQGSQPQHF.

This clone was found once. The V and J genes are TRBV19 and TRBJ1-4, with 7 bases that match TRBD1. V was clipped by 5 bases and J by 0 bases; unmatched bases: 6. Germline CDR1 reads LNHDA; CDR2 reads SQIVND (reference sequence). There are 16 residues in the CDR3. The CDR3, as DNA: TGTGCCAGTAGTGTGGGACAGACCGCAACTAATGAAAAACTGTTTTTT. It encodes CASSVGQTATNEKLFF.

The CDR3 region has the DNA TGTGCCAGCACGGAGGCCCCTTCCACAGATACGCAGTATTTT. It is translated as CASTEAPSTDTQYF. The chain uses TRBV7-3 and TRBJ2-3; TRBD2 is a possible D gene (5 bases). Germline V gene data show CDR1 as SGHTA and CDR2 as FQGTGA. The CDR3 has 14 amino acids. Trimming took off 7 bases at V and 2 bases at J, with 13 bases between the two ends.

This chain connects TRBV7-9 to TRBJ1-2, with D unclear. The CDR3 spans 13 residues. In germline, CDR1 is SEHNR, CDR2 FQNEAQ (reference sequence). Trimming cost V 1 base and J 4 bases, with 7 bases left between them. CDR3 coding DNA: TGTGCCAGCAGCTTAGGGGAAACCTATGGCTACACCTTC. This sequence encodes CASSLGETYGYTF.

The V and J genes are TRBV23-1 and TRBJ1-1; D gene ambiguous. TRBV23-1 is an ORF, with its function uncertain. The CDR3 runs to 12 residues. Trimming took off 3 bases at V and 1 base at J, with 3 bases between the two ends. CDR3 sequence (DNA): TGCGCCAGCAGTCAGAGGAACACTGAAGCTTTCTTT. It specifies CASSQRNTEAFF.